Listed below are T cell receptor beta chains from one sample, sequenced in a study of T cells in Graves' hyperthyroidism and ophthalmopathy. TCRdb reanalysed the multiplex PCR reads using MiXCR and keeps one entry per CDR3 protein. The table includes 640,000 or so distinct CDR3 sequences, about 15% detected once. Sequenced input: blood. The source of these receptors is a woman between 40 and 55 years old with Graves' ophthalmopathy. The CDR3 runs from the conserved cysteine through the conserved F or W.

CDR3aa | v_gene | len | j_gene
CASSLGLRTTQYF | TRBV12-3/TRBV12-4 | 13 | TRBJ2-5
CASRAQNTEAFF | TRBV6-1 | 12 | TRBJ1-1
CASSEMRDTEQYF | TRBV10-2 | 13 | TRBJ2-7
CSARDPRANTEAFF | TRBV20-1 | 14 | TRBJ1-1
CASSLALGRADCLETQYF | TRBV7-2 | 18 | TRBJ2-5
CASSDWETGIHEQYF | TRBV11-1 | 15 | TRBJ2-7
CSVASSYEQYF | TRBV29-1 | 11 | TRBJ2-7
CASSPLARAETQYF | TRBV18 | 14 | TRBJ2-5
CASSRLAGDGYTF | TRBV4-1 | 13 | TRBJ1-2
CASSLGREYGYTF | TRBV11-3 | 13 | TRBJ1-2
CAWSVAGGPSSVQYF | TRBV30 | 15 | TRBJ2-7
CASSYVSSGRFSWDEQYF | TRBV6-5 | 18 | TRBJ2-7
CASSPDPRRYEQYF | TRBV7-9 | 14 | TRBJ2-7
CASSLGQLSNQPQHF | TRBV12-3/TRBV12-4 | 15 | TRBJ1-5
CASSLEEGVVYEQYF | TRBV5-1 | 15 | TRBJ2-7
CASSDLGHLKNIQYF | TRBV6-1 | 15 | TRBJ2-4
CASSILSGYEQYF | TRBV19 | 13 | TRBJ2-7
CASSSQGARSNQPQHF | TRBV19 | 16 | TRBJ1-5
CASSGRAWETQYF | TRBV28 | 13 | TRBJ2-5
CASSSNRGNNYEQYF | TRBV12-3/TRBV12-4 | 15 | TRBJ2-7
CASSPPGGRSEQFF | TRBV18 | 14 | TRBJ2-1
CASATGPVGNYGYTF | TRBV4-1 | 15 | TRBJ1-2
CASTLGNSPLHF | TRBV6-1 | 12 | TRBJ1-6
CASSPKGQGYEQYF | TRBV5-1 | 14 | TRBJ2-7
CASSRPGTSGAGAQYF | TRBV28 | 16 | TRBJ2-7
CASSESGTFSYEQYF | TRBV2 | 15 | TRBJ2-7
CASSQGSDSYEQYF | TRBV3-1 | 14 | TRBJ2-7